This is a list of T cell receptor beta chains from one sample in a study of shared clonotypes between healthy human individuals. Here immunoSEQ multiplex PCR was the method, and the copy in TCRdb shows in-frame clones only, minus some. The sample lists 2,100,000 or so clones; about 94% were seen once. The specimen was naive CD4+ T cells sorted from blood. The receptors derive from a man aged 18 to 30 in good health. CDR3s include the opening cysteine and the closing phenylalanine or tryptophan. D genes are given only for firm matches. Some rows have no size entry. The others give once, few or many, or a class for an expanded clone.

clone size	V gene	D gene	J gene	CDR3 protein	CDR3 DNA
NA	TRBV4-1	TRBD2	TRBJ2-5	CASSLGASGGLGGETQYF	TGCGCCAGCAGCTTGGGGGCTAGCGGGGGTTTGGGCGGGGAGACCCAGTACTTC
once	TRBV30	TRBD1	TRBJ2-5	CAWSTPGQVGETQYF	TGTGCCTGGAGTACCCCGGGACAGGTGGGCGAGACCCAGTACTTC
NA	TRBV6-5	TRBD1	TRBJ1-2	CASSYSAGGGYGYTF	TGTGCCAGCAGTTACTCGGCAGGGGGAGGGTATGGCTACACCTTC
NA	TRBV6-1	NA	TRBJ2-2	CASTGSDLLTGELFF	TGTGCCAGCACCGGATCGGATCTTCTCACCGGGGAGCTGTTTTTT
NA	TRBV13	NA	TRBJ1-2	CASSLWKGTPSGYGYTF	TGTGCCAGCAGCTTATGGAAGGGGACCCCTAGCGGCTATGGCTACACCTTC
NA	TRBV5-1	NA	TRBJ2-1	CASSLSPSNEQFF	TGCGCCAGCAGCTTGTCACCTAGTAATGAGCAGTTCTTC
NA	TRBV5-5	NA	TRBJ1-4	CASSRSDRPTNEKLFF	TGTGCCAGCAGCCGCAGCGACAGGCCAACTAATGAAAAACTGTTTTTT
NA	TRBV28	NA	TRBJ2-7	CASSSSTSGRYEQYF	TGTGCCAGCAGTTCCTCAACCTCTGGACGGTACGAGCAGTACTTC
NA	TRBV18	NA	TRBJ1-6	CASSLTSGALPGANSPLHF	TGTGCCAGCTCACTAACGTCGGGAGCTCTCCCAGGGGCCAATTCACCCCTCCACTTT
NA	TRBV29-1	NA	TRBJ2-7	CSVEVPGFSRNEQYF	TGCAGCGTTGAGGTGCCAGGGTTTTCGAGAAACGAGCAGTACTTC
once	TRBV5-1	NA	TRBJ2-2	CASSLENRYGELFF	TGCGCCAGCAGCCTAGAAAATCGGTACGGGGAGCTGTTTTTT
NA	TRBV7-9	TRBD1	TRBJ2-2	CASSLEIKGQGLTGELFF	TGTGCCAGCAGCTTAGAGATAAAGGGACAGGGCCTCACCGGGGAGCTGTTTTTT
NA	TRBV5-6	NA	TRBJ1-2	CASSPKGGSNYGYTF	TGTGCCAGCAGCCCGAAAGGGGGGTCTAACTATGGCTACACCTTC
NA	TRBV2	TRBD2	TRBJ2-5	CASSERKGLAGEGTQYF	TGTGCCAGCAGTGAAAGGAAGGGACTAGCGGGGGAGGGGACCCAGTACTTC
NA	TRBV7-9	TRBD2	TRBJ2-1	CASSLRGGSSYNEQFF	TGTGCCAGCAGCTTAAGGGGCGGGAGCTCCTACAATGAGCAGTTCTTC
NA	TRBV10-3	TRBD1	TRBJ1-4	CAISADRGTEKLFF	TGTGCCATCAGTGCGGACAGGGGGACTGAAAAACTGTTTTTT
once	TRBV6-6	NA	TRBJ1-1	CASSYSLRGNTEAFF	TGTGCCAGCAGTTACTCGCTCAGGGGGAACACTGAAGCTTTCTTT
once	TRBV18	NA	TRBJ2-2	CASSPISGGTGELFF	TGTGCCAGCTCACCAATCTCCGGTGGGACCGGGGAGCTGTTTTTT
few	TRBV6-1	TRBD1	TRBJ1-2	CASSVDRAGNYGYTF	TGTGCCAGCAGTGTAGACAGGGCCGGGAACTATGGCTACACCTTC
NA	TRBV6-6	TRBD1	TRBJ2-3	CASSYSTGSDTQYF	TGTGCCAGCAGTTACTCGACAGGGAGTGATACGCAGTATTTT
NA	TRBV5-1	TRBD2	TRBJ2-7	CASSPGLADYEQYF	TGCGCCAGCAGCCCTGGACTAGCGGACTACGAGCAGTACTTC
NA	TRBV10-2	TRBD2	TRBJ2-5	CASSSGRIETQYF	TGCGCCAGCAGCAGCGGGAGGATCGAGACCCAGTACTTC
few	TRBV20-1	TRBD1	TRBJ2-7	CSAGTAYEQYF	TGCAGTGCTGGGACAGCCTACGAGCAGTACTTC
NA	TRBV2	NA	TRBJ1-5	CASSEDRGSQPQHF	TGTGCCAGCAGTGAAGACAGAGGGAGTCAGCCCCAGCATTTT
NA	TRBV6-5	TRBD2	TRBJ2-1	CASSYAPLAGADEQFF	TGTGCCAGCAGTTACGCCCCACTAGCGGGAGCCGATGAGCAGTTCTTC
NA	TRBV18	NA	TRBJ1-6	CASSPLSAAVSYNSPLHF	TGTGCCAGCTCACCACTTTCGGCAGCAGTCTCCTATAATTCACCCCTCCACTTT
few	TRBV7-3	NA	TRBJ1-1	CASSLRQGTEAFF	TGTGCCAGCAGCTTAAGGCAGGGGACTGAAGCTTTCTTT
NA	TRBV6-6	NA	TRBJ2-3	CASGAPGTQYF	TGTGCCAGCGGTGCCCCCGGAACGCAGTATTTT
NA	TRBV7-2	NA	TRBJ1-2	CASSFKADGLYGYTF	TGTGCCAGCAGCTTTAAGGCAGATGGGCTCTATGGCTACACCTTC
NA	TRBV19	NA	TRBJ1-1	CASSDSRTTEAFF	TGTGCCAGTAGTGACAGCCGAACTACTGAAGCTTTCTTT
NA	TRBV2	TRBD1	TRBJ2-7	CASRQTGGPLSYEQYF	TGTGCCAGCAGACAAACAGGGGGCCCCCTCTCCTACGAGCAGTACTTC
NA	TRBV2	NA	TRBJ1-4	CASSEAYTIPTNEKLFF	TGTGCCAGCAGTGAAGCCTACACAATACCAACTAATGAAAAACTGTTTTTT
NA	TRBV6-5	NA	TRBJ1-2	CASSRLGSGGYTF	TGTGCCAGCAGCCGGCTGGGATCTGGTGGCTACACCTTC
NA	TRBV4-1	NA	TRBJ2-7	CASSQSRMYGREQYF	TGCGCCAGCAGCCAATCAAGAATGTACGGTAGGGAGCAGTACTTC
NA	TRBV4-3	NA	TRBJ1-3	CASRGAGAGNTIYF	TGCGCCAGCCGCGGGGCAGGGGCTGGAAACACCATATATTTT
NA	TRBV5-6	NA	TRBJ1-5	CASSLGQPQHF	TGTGCCAGCAGCTTAGGTCAGCCCCAGCATTTT
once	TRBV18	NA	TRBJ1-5	CASSGSADQPQHF	TGTGCCAGCTCAGGATCGGCGGACCAGCCCCAGCATTTT
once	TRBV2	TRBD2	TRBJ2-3	CASRAGTSGAATDTQYF	TGTGCCAGCAGGGCAGGGACTAGCGGGGCCGCCACAGATACGCAGTATTTT
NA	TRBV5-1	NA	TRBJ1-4	CASSLVSGANEKLFF	TGCGCCAGCAGCTTGGTGTCAGGGGCGAATGAAAAACTGTTTTTT
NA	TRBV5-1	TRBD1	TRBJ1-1	CASSLEVQGTGTEAFF	TGCGCCAGCAGCTTGGAAGTACAGGGGACGGGGACTGAAGCTTTCTTT
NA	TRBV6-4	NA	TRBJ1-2	CASSAGGGREHGYTF	TGTGCCAGCAGTGCCGGGGGGGGGCGCGAGCATGGCTACACCTTC